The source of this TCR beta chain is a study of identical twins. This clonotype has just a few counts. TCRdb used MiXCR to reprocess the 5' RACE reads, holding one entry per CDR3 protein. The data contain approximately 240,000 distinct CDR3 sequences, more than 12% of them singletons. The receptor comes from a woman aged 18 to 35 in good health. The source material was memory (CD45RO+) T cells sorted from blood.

CDR3 sequence reads: CASSRRENYEQYF. The CDR3 DNA is TGTGCCAGCAGCCGCCGGGAGAACTACGAGCAGTACTTC. The rearrangement uses TRBV12-3 or TRBV12-4 and TRBJ2-7; D possibly corresponds to TRBD2 (6 bases). The ends were cut back, 6 bases at V and 3 bases at J, with 12 bases in the middle. CDR3 size: 13 residues.